A selection of T cell receptor beta chains follows, all from one sample in a study of beta chain features in type 1 diabetes. Assay: immunoSEQ multiplex PCR; the TCRdb copy retains only in-frame clones and omits some. The table has under 900,000 clones, around a sixth seen once; the top ten hold roughly 0.025%. Specimen: naive CD4+ T cells from blood. The receptor set was obtained from a young woman in good health. The CDR3 runs from the conserved cysteine through the conserved F or W. Each record gives: clone size, D gene, V gene, J gene, CDR3 DNA, CDR3 protein. The D gene is left open where the match is weak. Part of the rows lack a size; the others show once, few, many or a class for expanded clones.

>few|TRBD1|TRBV7-2|TRBJ1-2
TGTGCCAGCAGCCAAGCCGGGACAGGGTTTATCGGCTACACCTTC
CASSQAGTGFIGYTF
>NA|TRBD2|TRBV9|TRBJ2-5
TGTGCCAGCAGCGTTTTTGCGGGAGGCCAAGAGACCCAGTACTTC
CASSVFAGGQETQYF
>few|NA|TRBV27|TRBJ2-7
TGTGCCAGCAGTCATTACCCAAGCTTAGCGGAGTCCTACGAGCAGTACTTC
CASSHYPSLAESYEQYF
>few|TRBD1|TRBV4-2|TRBJ2-3
TGTGCCAGCAGCCAACTCGGGACAGGGGGCGCGGCAGATACGCAGTATTTT
CASSQLGTGGAADTQYF
>few|NA|TRBV7-9|TRBJ2-1
TGTGCCAGCAGCTTAAAAGGTATCGCGGTAGGTGAGCAGTTCTTC
CASSLKGIAVGEQFF
>NA|NA|TRBV5-1|TRBJ1-1
TGCGCCAGCAGAAACATGAACACTGAAGCTTTCTTT
CASRNMNTEAFF
>NA|TRBD1|TRBV18|TRBJ2-5
TGTGCCAGCTCCCGAGCAACAGGGGCGGGAGAGACCCAGTACTTC
CASSRATGAGETQYF
>few|TRBD1|TRBV15|TRBJ2-7
TGTGCCACCAGCATGAGGGGACAGTTAGTCTACGAGCAGTACTTC
CATSMRGQLVYEQYF
>NA|TRBD1|TRBV28|TRBJ2-3
TGTGCCAGCAGTTTGGCAGGGGGAATGGGGGATACGCAGTATTTT
CASSLAGGMGDTQYF
>few|TRBD2|TRBV7-8|TRBJ2-1
TGTGCCAGCAGCGCACTAGCGGGAGGGCCACATGAGCAGTTCTTC
CASSALAGGPHEQFF
>NA|TRBD2|TRBV28|TRBJ2-3
TGTGCCAGCAGTCCGTCGGGGGGTTGGACAGATACGCAGTATTTT
CASSPSGGWTDTQYF
>NA|NA|TRBV19|TRBJ2-2
TGTGCCAGTAGTCGTTCAGGGGAAAACACCGGGGAGCTGTTTTTT
CASSRSGENTGELFF
>NA|TRBD2|TRBV5-5|TRBJ2-1
TGTGCCAGCAGCTACGGGACTAGCGGGAGGATAGGTGAGCAGTTCTTC
CASSYGTSGRIGEQFF
>NA|NA|TRBV18|TRBJ2-2
TGTGCCAGCTCACCCAGGGATGTCGCCGGGGAGCTGTTTTTT
CASSPRDVAGELFF
>few|TRBD2|TRBV4-3|TRBJ2-1
TGCGCCAGCAGCCAAGATGTGACTAGCGGGAGGGCCAGGTCGGTAAATGAGCAGTTCTTC
CASSQDVTSGRARSVNEQFF
>few|NA|TRBV4-1|TRBJ2-5
TGCGCCAGCAGCCAAGACACAGAGACCCAGTACTTC
CASSQDTETQYF
>NA|NA|TRBV6-5|TRBJ2-7
TGTGCCAGCGGACCGCGGGGTAAGCAGTACTTC
CASGPRGKQYF
>NA|NA|TRBV28|TRBJ2-7
TGTGCCAGCAGTTTAAGAGCTGTAAGCTCCTACGAGCAGTACTTC
CASSLRAVSSYEQYF
>NA|NA|TRBV9|TRBJ2-5
TGTGCCAGCAGCGGAGCGGCGACCGAGGAGACCCAGTACTTC
CASSGAATEETQYF
>few|NA|TRBV19|TRBJ2-6
TGTGCCAGTAGAACAGGGTTCTCTGGGGCCAACGTCCTGACTTTC
CASRTGFSGANVLTF
>NA|TRBD1|TRBV28|TRBJ2-5
TGTGCCAGCAGTTCGGGACAGGGCCAAGAGACCCAGTACTTC
CASSSGQGQETQYF
>few|TRBD2|TRBV2|TRBJ2-7
TGTGCCAGCAGCTTCCCGGGAGGTCTCTCCCCCTACGAGCAGTACTTC
CASSFPGGLSPYEQYF
>NA|NA|TRBV18|TRBJ2-2
TGTGCCAGCTCCTATGGGCTCAACACCGGGGAGCTGTTTTTT
CASSYGLNTGELFF
>NA|TRBD2|TRBV9|TRBJ2-1
TGTGCCAGCAGCCCCCCAAACGGGAGGGCCCAGTTCTTC
CASSPPNGRAQFF
>many|TRBD2|TRBV5-4|TRBJ2-7
TGTGCCAGCAGCATAGCGGGAGGCAGCGAGCAGTACTTC
CASSIAGGSEQYF
>NA|NA|TRBV18|TRBJ2-7
TGTGCCAGCTCACCACGCACATCCTACGAGCAGTACTTC
CASSPRTSYEQYF
>NA|TRBD1|TRBV28|TRBJ2-1
TGTGCCAGCAGCATAGATGGGGGGACAGGGCATCGGAATGAGCAGTTCTTC
CASSIDGGTGHRNEQFF
>NA|TRBD1|TRBV14|TRBJ2-7
TGTGCCAGCAGCCCCGGGACAGGGCTCTACGAGCAGTACTTC
CASSPGTGLYEQYF